Below, 14 T cell receptor beta chains from the same sample are listed, as sequenced in a study of control samples from healthy donors and cancer patients. Profiling relied on immunoSEQ multiplex PCR, and the TCRdb table lists in-frame clones only, not all of them. The data hold just over 150,000 clones, with approximately 93% observed a single time. The sequenced sample was blood. Receptors originate from a man over 45 in good health.

This rearrangement joins TRBV19 to TRBJ1-1; the match to TRBD1 covers 9 bases. The CDR3 is 15 amino acids. Looked up from germline, CDR1 is LNHDA and CDR2 is SQIVND (reference sequence). V lost 5 bases, J lost 5 bases, and 9 bases stayed unmatched. DNA of the CDR3: TGTGCCAGTAGTCCTATGACAGGGGGAGAAACTGAAGCTTTCTTT. Translation gives CASSPMTGGETEAFF.

The rearrangement uses TRBV19 and TRBJ2-1, with TRBD2 matching over 8 bases. V shed 4 bases and J 3 bases; nucleotides not matched to a gene: 2. Germline values: CDR1 LNHDA, CDR2 SQIVND (reference sequence). The CDR3 sequence is 14 residues long. DNA of the CDR3: TGTGCCAGTAGTAGAGGGACTAGCTACAATGAGCAGTTCTTC. It specifies CASSRGTSYNEQFF.

The chain uses TRBV29-1 and TRBJ1-2, with 7 bases aligning to TRBD1. Germline V lookup: CDR1 SQVTM, CDR2 ANQGSEA. Germline trimming cut 7 bases from V and 8 bases from J; bases unmatched to any gene: 7. The CDR3 is made up of 11 amino acids. The CDR3 DNA is TGCAGCGCTGCCTTACAGGGGGGCTACACCTTC. Translating it yields CSAALQGGYTF.

The V call is TRBV5-4, the J call TRBJ2-3; D remains unclear. V was trimmed by 5 bases and J by 6 bases, leaving 13 bases between them. Germline assignment: CDR1 SGHNT and CDR2 YYREEE (reference sequence). This CDR3 comprises 13 residues. CDR3 residues: CASRPGPRDTQYF. The CDR3 nucleotides are TGTGCCAGCAGACCGGGCCCTCGGGATACGCAGTATTTT.

Of note for this clone: The same CDR3 arises from other DNA sequences in this sample as well. The chain recombines TRBV6-5 with TRBJ2-5, with unresolved D. This CDR3 is built from 13 residues. CDR1 and CDR2 (germline): MNHEY, SVGAGI. Trimming took 6 bases from V and 4 from J, leaving 12 bases between them. The CDR3: CASRSRVGETQYF. The CDR3 DNA reads as TGTGCCAGCAGGTCCCGGGTCGGAGAGACCCAGTACTTC.

This clone occurred once. The rearrangement joins TRBV3-1 (or the pseudogene TRBV3-2) to TRBJ2-6; TRBD1 might be the D (6 bases). V lost 3 bases and J 0 bases, leaving 12 bases between the germline ends. Germline CDR1 reads LGHDT; CDR2 reads YNNKEL (reference sequence). CDR3 length equals 17 residues. The CDR3 bases are TGTGCCAGCAGCCAGTTAGGACAGTCCTCTGGGGCCAACGTCCTGACTTTC. Translating gives CASSQLGQSSGANVLTF.

This chain connects TRBV24-1 to TRBJ2-4, with a possible D match to TRBD2 (6 bases). V lost 7 bases to trimming and J lost 1 base, with 13 bases between them. This CDR3 is built from 15 residues. Germline CDR1 KGHDR, CDR2 SFDVKD. The CDR3 coding sequence is TGTGCCACCAGCACTTCGGGGGAGGCCAAAAACATTCAGTACTTC. Its translation: CATSTSGEAKNIQYF.

In its sample, this clone was seen a few times. The chain couples TRBV18 to TRBJ1-3; D is uncertain. This CDR3 has 14 amino acids. Per the germline V gene, CDR1 is KGHSH and CDR2 is LQKENI. Trimming took off 3 bases at V and 4 bases at J, with 10 bases between the two ends. The DNA for the CDR3 is TGTGCCAGCTCACCGGAAATTAGCGGAAACACCATATATTTT. Translation gives CASSPEISGNTIYF.

The V and J genes are TRBV10-3 and TRBJ2-4; D gene unclear. V lost 5 bases and J 1 base, leaving 15 bases between the germline ends. The CDR3 spans 16 residues. The germline CDR1 and CDR2 sequences are ENHRY and SYGVKD. This chain's CDR3 is CAISRSGPGAKNIQYF. The CDR3 bases are TGTGCCATCAGTCGGTCAGGACCTGGGGCCAAAAACATTCAGTACTTC.

The chain has TRBV7-8 and TRBJ1-5; possible D gene TRBD1, 5 bases. V was pared by 8 bases and J by 4 bases, with 15 bases between. Germline V gives CDR1 SGHVS, CDR2 FQNEAQ. This CDR3 contains 14 residues. DNA of the CDR3: TGTGCCAGCGTCCCAACAGGCATAAATCAGCCCCAGCATTTT. It translates to CASVPTGINQPQHF.

The V and J genes are TRBV18 and TRBJ2-3; D is unresolved. V lost 4 bases and J 4 bases, leaving 6 bases between the germline ends. The length of the CDR3 is 12 residues. Per the germline V gene, CDR1 is KGHSH and CDR2 is LQKENI. This CDR3 is CASSLGPDTQYF. CDR3 in DNA: TGTGCCAGCTCACTCGGACCAGATACGCAGTATTTT.

The count of this clone is one. The gene calls are TRBV28 and TRBJ1-4; D is unclear. The germline V gene encodes CDR1 MDHEN and CDR2 SYDVKM. The CDR3 is 14 residues long. Trimming shortened V by 6 bases and J by 4 bases, and 12 bases separated the two germline ends. CDR3 sequence (DNA): TGTGCCAGCAGGATCGCCGGGATTAATGAAAAACTGTTTTTT. The encoded protein is CASRIAGINEKLFF.

CDR3 region: CASSLSWVPGQAYEQYF. DNA of the CDR3: TGTGCCAGCAGCTTAAGTTGGGTCCCGGGACAGGCCTACGAGCAGTACTTC. This chain uses TRBV11-2 with TRBJ2-7; 8 bases fit TRBD1. Germline CDR1 and CDR2: SGHAT and FQNNGV. The CDR3 runs 17 residues. With V trimmed by 2 bases and J by 2 bases, 11 bases remained unmatched.

This clone was picked up a small number of times. The chain carries TRBV5-6 and TRBJ1-5; the D is unclear. The V and J ends lost 0 bases and 0 bases respectively, with 1 base between them. The CDR3 consists of 13 residues. CDR1 and CDR2 from the germline V gene are SGHDT and YYEEEE. DNA of the CDR3: TGTGCCAGCAGCTTGGCTAGCAATCAGCCCCAGCATTTT. Protein product: CASSLASNQPQHF.